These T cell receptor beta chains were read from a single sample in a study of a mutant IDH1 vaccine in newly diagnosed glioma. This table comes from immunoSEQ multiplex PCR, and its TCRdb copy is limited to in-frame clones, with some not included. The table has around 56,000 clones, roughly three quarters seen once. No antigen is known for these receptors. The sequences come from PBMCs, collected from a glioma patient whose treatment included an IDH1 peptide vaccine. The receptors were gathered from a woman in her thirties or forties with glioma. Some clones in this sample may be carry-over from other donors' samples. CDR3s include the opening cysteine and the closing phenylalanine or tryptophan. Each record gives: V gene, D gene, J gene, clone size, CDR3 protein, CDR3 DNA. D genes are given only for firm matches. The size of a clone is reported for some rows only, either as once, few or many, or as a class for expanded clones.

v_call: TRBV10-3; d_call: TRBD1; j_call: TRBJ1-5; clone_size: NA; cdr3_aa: CAAKGTGDNQPQHF; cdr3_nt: TGTGCCGCTAAAGGGACAGGGGACAATCAGCCCCAGCATTTT
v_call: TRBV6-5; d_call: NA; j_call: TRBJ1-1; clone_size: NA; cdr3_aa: CASRLQENIDFEAFF; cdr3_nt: TGTGCCAGCAGGTTACAGGAAAACATTGACTTTGAAGCTTTCTTT
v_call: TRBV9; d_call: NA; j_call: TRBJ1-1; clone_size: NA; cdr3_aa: CASSTGGGTEAFF; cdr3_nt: TGTGCCAGCAGCACTGGGGGGGGAACTGAAGCTTTCTTT
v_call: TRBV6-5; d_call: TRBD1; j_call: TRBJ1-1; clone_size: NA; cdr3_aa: CASSSTGVPNTEAFF; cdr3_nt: TGTGCCAGCAGCTCCACAGGGGTCCCGAACACTGAAGCTTTCTTT
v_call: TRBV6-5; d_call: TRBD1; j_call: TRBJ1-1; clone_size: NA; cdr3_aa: CASSTGQGGNTEAFF; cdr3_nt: TGTGCCAGCAGTACGGGACAGGGAGGAAACACTGAAGCTTTCTTT
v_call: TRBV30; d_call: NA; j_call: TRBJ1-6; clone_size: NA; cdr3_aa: CAWSRTSQGGSPLHF; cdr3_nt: TGTGCCTGGAGTAGAACCTCCCAGGGAGGGTCACCCCTCCACTTT
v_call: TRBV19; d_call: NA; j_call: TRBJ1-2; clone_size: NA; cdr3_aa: CASSMYPWFYGYTF; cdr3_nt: TGTGCCAGTAGTATGTATCCGTGGTTCTATGGCTACACCTTC
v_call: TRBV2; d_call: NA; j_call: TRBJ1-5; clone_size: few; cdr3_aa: CASGRQSMGPQHF; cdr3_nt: TGTGCCAGCGGGAGACAGTCCATGGGACCCCAGCATTTT
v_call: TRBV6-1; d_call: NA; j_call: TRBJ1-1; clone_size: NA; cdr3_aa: CASSVDPPGRGAEAFF; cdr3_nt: TGTGCCAGCAGTGTCGATCCCCCGGGGAGGGGAGCTGAAGCTTTCTTT
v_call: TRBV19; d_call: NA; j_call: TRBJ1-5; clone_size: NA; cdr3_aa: CAGGGYSNQPQHF; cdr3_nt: TGTGCCGGGGGGGGTTATAGCAATCAGCCCCAGCATTTT
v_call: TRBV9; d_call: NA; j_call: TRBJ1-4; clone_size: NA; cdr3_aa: CASSVDTTNEKLFF; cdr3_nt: TGTGCCAGCAGCGTAGACACAACTAATGAAAAACTGTTTTTT
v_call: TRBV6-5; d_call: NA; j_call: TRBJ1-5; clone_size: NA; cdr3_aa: CASSKQGRDQPQHF; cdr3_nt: TGTGCCAGCAGCAAACAGGGACGAGATCAGCCCCAGCATTTT
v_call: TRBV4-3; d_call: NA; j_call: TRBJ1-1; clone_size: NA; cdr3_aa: CASSQDIAGRGYNTEAFF; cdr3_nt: TGCGCCAGCAGCCAAGATATCGCAGGGAGGGGCTATAACACTGAAGCTTTCTTT
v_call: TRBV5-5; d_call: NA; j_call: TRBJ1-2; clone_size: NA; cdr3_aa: CASSSPDLYGYTF; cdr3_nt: TGTGCCAGCAGCTCTCCGGACCTCTATGGCTACACCTTC
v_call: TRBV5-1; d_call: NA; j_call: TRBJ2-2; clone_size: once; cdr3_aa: CASSFHRDTWANTGELFF; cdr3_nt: TGCGCCAGCAGCTTCCATCGGGACACCTGGGCGAACACCGGGGAGCTGTTTTTT
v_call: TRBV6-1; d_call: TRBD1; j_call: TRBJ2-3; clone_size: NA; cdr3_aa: CASSSQGAWADTQYF; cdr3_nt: TGTGCCAGCAGTTCGCAGGGGGCATGGGCAGATACGCAGTATTTT
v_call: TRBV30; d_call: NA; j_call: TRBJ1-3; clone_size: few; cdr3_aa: CAWSVLAGNTIYF; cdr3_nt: TGTGCCTGGAGTGTACTAGCTGGAAACACCATATATTTT
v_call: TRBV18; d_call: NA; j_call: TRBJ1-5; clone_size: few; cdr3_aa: CASSPLHGVGNQPQHF; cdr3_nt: TGTGCCAGCTCACCACTCCACGGAGTGGGCAATCAGCCCCAGCATTTT
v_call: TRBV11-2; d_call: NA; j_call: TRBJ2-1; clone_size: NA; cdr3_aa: CASSFRPQTRENEQFF; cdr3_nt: TGTGCCAGCAGCTTCCGTCCGCAAACCCGGGAGAATGAGCAGTTCTTC
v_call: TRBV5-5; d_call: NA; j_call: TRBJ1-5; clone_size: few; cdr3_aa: CASSPRTDSNQPQHF; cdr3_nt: TGTGCCAGCAGCCCACGGACAGATAGCAATCAGCCCCAGCATTTT
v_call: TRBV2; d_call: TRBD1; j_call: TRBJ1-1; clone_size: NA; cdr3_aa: CASSGLWTGAKGDPEAFF; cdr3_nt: TGTGCCAGCAGTGGATTGTGGACAGGGGCAAAGGGGGACCCTGAAGCTTTCTTT
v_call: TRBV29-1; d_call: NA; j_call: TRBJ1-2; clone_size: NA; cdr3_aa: CSVDNKGRGYGYTF; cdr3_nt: TGCAGCGTTGACAATAAGGGCCGGGGCTATGGCTACACCTTC
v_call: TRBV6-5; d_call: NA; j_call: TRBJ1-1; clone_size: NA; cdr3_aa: CASSYRGGVGDTEAFF; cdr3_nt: TGTGCCAGCAGTTACCGGGGCGGAGTCGGGGACACTGAAGCTTTCTTT
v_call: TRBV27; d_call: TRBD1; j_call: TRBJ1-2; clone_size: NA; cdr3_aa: CARWGQGDSGYTF; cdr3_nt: TGTGCCAGGTGGGGACAGGGGGACAGTGGCTACACCTTC
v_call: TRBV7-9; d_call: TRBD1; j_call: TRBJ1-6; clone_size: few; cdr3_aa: CASSLVGGNSPLHF; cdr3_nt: TGTGCCAGCAGCTTAGTAGGGGGCAATTCACCCCTCCACTTT
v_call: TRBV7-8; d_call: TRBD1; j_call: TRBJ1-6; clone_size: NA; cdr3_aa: CASSPTTGISYNSPLHF; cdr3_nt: TGTGCCAGCAGCCCGACGACAGGGATCTCCTATAATTCACCCCTCCACTTT
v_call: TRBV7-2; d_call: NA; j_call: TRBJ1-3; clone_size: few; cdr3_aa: CASSTPSGNTIYF; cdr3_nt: TGTGCCAGCAGCACCCCTTCTGGAAACACCATATATTTT